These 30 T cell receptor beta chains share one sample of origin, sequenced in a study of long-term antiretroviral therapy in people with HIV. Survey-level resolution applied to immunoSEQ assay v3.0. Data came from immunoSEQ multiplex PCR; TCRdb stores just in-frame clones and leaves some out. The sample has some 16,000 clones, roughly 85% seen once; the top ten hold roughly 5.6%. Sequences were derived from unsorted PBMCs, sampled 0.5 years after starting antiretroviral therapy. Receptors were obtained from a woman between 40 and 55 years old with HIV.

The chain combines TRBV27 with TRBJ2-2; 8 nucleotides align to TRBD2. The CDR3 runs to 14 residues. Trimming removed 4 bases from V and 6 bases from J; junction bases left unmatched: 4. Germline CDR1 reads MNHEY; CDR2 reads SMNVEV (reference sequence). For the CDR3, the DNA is TGTGCCAGCAGTTGGGGACTAGGTGCCGGGGAGCTGTTTTTT. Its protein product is CASSWGLGAGELFF.

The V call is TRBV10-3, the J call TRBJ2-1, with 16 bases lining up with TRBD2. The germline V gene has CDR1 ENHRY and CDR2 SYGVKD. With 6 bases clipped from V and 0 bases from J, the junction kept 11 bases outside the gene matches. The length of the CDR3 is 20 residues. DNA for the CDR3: TGTGCCATCAGGCGAGAACCGGGACTAGCGGGAGGGAGCTCCTACAATGAGCAGTTCTTC. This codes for CAIRREPGLAGGSSYNEQFF.

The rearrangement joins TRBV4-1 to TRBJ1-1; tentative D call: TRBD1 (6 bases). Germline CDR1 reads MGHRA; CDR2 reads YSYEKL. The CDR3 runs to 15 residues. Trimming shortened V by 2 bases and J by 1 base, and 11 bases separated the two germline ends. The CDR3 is CASSQSPGQNTEAFF. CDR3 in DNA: TGCGCCAGCAGCCAATCACCGGGACAGAACACTGAAGCTTTCTTT.

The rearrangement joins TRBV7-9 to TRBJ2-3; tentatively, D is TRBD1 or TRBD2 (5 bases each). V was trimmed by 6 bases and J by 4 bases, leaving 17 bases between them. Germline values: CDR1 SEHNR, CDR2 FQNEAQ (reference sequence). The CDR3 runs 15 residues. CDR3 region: CASRRGEQSADTQYF. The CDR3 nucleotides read TGTGCCAGCAGAAGAGGGGAGCAGAGCGCAGATACGCAGTATTTT.

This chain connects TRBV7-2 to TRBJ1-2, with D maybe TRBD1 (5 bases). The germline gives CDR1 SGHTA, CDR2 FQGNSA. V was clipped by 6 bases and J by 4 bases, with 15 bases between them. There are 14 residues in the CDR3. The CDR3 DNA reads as TGTGCCAGCAGTTTCAAACAGGCCGGCTATGGCTACACCTTC. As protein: CASSFKQAGYGYTF.

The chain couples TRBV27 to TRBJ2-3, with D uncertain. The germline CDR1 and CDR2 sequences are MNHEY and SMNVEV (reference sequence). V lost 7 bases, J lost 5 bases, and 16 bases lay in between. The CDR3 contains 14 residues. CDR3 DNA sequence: TGTGCCAGCACCCCCGGGCCACTCGTAGATACGCAGTATTTT. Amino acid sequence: CASTPGPLVDTQYF.

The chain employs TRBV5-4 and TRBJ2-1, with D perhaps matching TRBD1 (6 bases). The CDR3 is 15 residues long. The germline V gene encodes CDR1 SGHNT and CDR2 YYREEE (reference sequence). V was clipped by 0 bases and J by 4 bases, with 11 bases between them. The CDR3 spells CASSLGTAPYNEQFF. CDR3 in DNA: TGTGCCAGCAGCTTGGGGACAGCCCCTTACAATGAGCAGTTCTTC. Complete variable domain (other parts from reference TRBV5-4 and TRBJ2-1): ETGVTQSPTHLIKTRGQQVTLRCSSQSGHNTVSWYQQALGQGPQFIFQYYREEENGRGNFPPRFSGLQFPNYSSELNVNALELDDSALYLCASSLGTAPYNEQFFGPGTRLTVL.

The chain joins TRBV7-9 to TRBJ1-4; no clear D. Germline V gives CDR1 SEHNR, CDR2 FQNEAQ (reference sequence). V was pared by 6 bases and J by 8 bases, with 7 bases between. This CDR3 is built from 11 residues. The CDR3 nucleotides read TGTGCCAGCAGTCCAGCGGAAAAACTGTTTTTT. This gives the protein CASSPAEKLFF.

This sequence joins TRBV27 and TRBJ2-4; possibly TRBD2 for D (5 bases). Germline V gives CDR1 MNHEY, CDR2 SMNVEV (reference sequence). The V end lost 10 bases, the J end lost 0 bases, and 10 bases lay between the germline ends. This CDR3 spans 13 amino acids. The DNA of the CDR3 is TGTGCCACCGGACTGGTAGCCAAAAACATTCAGTACTTC. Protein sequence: CATGLVAKNIQYF.

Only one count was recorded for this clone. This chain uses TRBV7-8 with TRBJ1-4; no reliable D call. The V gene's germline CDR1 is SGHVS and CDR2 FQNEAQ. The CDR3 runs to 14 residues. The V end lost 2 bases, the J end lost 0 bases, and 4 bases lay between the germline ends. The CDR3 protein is CASSLTATNEKLFF. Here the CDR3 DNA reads TGTGCCAGCAGCTTAACAGCAACTAATGAAAAACTGTTTTTT.

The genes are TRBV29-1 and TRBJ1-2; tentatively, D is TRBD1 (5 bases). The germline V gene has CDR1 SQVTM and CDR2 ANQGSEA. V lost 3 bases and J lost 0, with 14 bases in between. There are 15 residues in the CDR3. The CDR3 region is CSVDGGAVTNYGYTF. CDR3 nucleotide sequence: TGCAGCGTTGACGGTGGGGCAGTAACTAACTATGGCTACACCTTC.

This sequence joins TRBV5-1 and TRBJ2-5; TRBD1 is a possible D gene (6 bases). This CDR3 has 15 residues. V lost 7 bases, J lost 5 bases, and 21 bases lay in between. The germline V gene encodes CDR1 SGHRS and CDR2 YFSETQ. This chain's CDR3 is CASLPGQGRRETQYF. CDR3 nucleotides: TGCGCCAGCCTCCCGGGGCAGGGGCGGCGGGAGACCCAGTACTTC.

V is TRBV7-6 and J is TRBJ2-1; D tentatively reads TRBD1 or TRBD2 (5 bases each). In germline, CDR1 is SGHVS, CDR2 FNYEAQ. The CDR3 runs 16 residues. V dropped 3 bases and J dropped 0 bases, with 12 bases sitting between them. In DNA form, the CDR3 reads TGTGCCAGCAGCTTGGGACCGGGAAGCTCCTACAATGAGCAGTTCTTC. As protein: CASSLGPGSSYNEQFF.

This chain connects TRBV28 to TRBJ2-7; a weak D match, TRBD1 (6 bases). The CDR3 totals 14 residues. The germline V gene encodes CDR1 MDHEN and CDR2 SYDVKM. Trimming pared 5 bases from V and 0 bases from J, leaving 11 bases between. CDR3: CASSGTPSSYEQYF. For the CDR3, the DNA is TGTGCCAGCAGTGGGACACCGAGCTCCTACGAGCAGTACTTC. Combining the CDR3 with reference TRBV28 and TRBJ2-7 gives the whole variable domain DVKVTQSSRYLVKRTGEKVFLECVQDMDHENMFWYRQDPGLGLRLIYFSYDVKMKEKGDIPEGYSVSREKKERFSLILESASTNQTSMYLCASSGTPSSYEQYFGPGTRLTVT.

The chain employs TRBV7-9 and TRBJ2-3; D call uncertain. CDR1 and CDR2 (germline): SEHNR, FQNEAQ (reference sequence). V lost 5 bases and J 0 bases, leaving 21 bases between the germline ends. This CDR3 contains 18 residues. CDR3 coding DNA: TGTGCCAGCAGCCGAATAGGGTCCTTACTTTCTAGCACAGATACGCAGTATTTT. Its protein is CASSRIGSLLSSTDTQYF.

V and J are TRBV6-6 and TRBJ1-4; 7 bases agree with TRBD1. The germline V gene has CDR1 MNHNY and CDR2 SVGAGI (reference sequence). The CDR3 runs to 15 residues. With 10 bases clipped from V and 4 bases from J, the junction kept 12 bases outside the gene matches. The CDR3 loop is CATSTTGQLNEKLFF. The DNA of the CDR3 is TGTGCCACTTCTACGACGGGACAGCTTAATGAAAAACTGTTTTTT.

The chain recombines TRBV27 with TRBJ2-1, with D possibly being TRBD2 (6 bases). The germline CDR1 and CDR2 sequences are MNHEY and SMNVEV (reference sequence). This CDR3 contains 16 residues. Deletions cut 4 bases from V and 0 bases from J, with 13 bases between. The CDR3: CASSYDGSPSYNEQFF. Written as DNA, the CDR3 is TGTGCCAGCAGTTATGACGGGAGTCCCTCCTACAATGAGCAGTTCTTC.

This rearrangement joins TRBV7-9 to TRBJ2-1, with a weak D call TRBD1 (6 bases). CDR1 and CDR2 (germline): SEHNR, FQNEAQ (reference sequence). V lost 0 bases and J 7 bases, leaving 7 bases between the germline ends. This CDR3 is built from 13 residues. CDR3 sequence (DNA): TGTGCCAGCAGCTTAGCAGGGGGAAATGAGCAGTTCTTC. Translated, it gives CASSLAGGNEQFF.

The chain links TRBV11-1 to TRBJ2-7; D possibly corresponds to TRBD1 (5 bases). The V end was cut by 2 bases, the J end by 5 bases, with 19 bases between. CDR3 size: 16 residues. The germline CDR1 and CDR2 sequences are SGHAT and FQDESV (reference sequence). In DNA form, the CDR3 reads TGTGCCAGCAGCTTACAAGGGGCAGGGCTGGTGAACGAGCAGTACTTC. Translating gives CASSLQGAGLVNEQYF. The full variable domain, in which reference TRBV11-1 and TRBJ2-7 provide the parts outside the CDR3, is EAEVAQSPRYKITEKSQAVAFWCDPISGHATLYWYRQILGQGPELLVQFQDESVVDDSQLPKDRFSAERLKGVDSTLKIQPAELGDSAMYLCASSLQGAGLVNEQYFGPGTRLTVT.

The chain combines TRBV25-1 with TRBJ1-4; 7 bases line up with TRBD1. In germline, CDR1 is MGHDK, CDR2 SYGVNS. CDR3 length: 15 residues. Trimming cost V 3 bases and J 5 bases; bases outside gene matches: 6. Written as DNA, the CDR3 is TGTGCCAGCAGTGAGCCCGGGACAGTCAATGAAAAACTGTTTTTT. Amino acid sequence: CASSEPGTVNEKLFF.

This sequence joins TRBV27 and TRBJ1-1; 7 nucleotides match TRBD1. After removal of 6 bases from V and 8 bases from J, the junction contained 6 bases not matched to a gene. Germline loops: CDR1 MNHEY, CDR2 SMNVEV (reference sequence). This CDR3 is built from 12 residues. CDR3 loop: CASRTGVNEAFF. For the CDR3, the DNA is TGTGCCAGCAGAACAGGGGTGAACGAAGCTTTCTTT.

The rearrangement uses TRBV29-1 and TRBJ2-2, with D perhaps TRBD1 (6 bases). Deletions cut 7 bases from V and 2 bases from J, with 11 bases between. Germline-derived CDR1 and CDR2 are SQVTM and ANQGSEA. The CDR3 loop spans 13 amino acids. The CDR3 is CSATGSNTGELFF. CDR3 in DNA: TGCAGCGCCACAGGGAGCAACACCGGGGAGCTGTTTTTT.

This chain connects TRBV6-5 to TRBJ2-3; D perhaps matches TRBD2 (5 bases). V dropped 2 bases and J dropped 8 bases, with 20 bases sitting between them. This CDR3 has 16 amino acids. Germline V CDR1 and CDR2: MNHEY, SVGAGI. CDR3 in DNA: TGTGCCAGCAGTTACACGGCGGGCCGACACAGTAGTACGCAGTATTTT. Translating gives CASSYTAGRHSSTQYF.

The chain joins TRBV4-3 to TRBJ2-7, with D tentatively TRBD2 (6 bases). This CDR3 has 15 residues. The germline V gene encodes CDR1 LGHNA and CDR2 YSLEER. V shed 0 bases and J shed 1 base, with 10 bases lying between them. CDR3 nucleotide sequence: TGCGCCAGCAGCCAAGAGTACGGGGGTTCCTACGAGCAGTACTTC. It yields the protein CASSQEYGGSYEQYF.

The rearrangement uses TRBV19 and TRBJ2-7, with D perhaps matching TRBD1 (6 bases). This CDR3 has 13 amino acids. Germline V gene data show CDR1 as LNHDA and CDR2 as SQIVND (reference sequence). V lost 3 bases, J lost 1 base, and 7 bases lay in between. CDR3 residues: CASSIGTSYEQYF. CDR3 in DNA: TGTGCCAGTAGTATCGGGACATCCTACGAGCAGTACTTC.

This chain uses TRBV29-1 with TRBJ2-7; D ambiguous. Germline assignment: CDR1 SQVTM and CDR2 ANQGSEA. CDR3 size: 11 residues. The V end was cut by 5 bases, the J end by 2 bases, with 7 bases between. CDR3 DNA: TGCAGCGTTTACATAGCCTACGAGCAGTACTTC. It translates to CSVYIAYEQYF.

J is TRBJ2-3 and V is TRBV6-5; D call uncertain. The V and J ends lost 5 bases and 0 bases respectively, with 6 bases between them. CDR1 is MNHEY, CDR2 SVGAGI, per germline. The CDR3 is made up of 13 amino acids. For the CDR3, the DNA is TGTGCCAGCAGTAGGACCAGCACAGATACGCAGTATTTT. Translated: CASSRTSTDTQYF.

The CDR3 spells CASSLGTGATNEKLFF. CDR3 coding DNA: TGTGCCAGCAGCTTAGGAACAGGAGCAACTAATGAAAAACTGTTTTTT. This chain connects TRBV7-9 to TRBJ1-4; the D gene is possibly TRBD1 (5 bases). The CDR3 contains 16 residues. Trimming took off 1 base at V and 0 bases at J, with 9 bases between the two ends. Germline CDR1 and CDR2: SEHNR and FQNEAQ (reference sequence).

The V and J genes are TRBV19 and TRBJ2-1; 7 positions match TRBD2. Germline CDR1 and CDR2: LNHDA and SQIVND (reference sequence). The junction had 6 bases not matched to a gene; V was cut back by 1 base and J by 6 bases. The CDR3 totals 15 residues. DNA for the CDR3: TGTGCCAGTAGTATAGGCGGGAGTTATTCCAATGAGCAGTTCTTC. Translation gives CASSIGGSYSNEQFF.

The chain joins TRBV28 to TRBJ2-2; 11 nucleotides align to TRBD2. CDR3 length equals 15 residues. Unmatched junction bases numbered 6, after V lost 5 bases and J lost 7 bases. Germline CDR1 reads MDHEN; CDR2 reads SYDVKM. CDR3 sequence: CASSLAGGWNGELFF. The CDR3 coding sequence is TGTGCCAGCAGTCTAGCGGGAGGTTGGAACGGGGAGCTGTTTTTT. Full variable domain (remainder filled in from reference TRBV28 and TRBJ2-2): DVKVTQSSRYLVKRTGEKVFLECVQDMDHENMFWYRQDPGLGLRLIYFSYDVKMKEKGDIPEGYSVSREKKERFSLILESASTNQTSMYLCASSLAGGWNGELFFGEGSRLTVL.